The 19 T cell receptor beta chains below were found in one sample sequenced in a study of T cell repertoires in cytomegalovirus infection. TCRdb reprocessed the reads with MiXCR, giving one entry per CDR3 protein. The sample lists approximately 750,000 distinct CDR3 sequences, about a third seen once, with around 2.8% in the top ten. The sample was PBMCs. These receptors came from a human donor in good health (CMV status not recorded). Some clones in this sample may be carry-over from other donors' samples.

This clonotype was detected many times. The V call is TRBV7-6, the J call TRBJ2-3, with D possibly matching TRBD1 (6 bases). There are 15 residues in the CDR3. Germline V CDR1 and CDR2: SGHVS, FNYEAQ. V lost 6 bases to trimming and J lost 2 bases, with 15 bases between them. The CDR3 DNA is TGTGCCAGCAGGCCGGGCAGGGGCCTCACAGATACGCAGTATTTT. This translates into CASRPGRGLTDTQYF.

This clonotype has only one observation. The V and J genes are TRBV5-6 and TRBJ1-4; unclear D gene. CDR1 and CDR2 (germline): SGHDT, YYEEEE. Trimming took off 3 bases at V and 4 bases at J, with 10 bases between the two ends. This CDR3 contains 14 residues. The CDR3 DNA follows: TGTGCCAGCAGCTGGAGGGCAGTTAATGAAAAACTGTTTTTT. Protein: CASSWRAVNEKLFF.

On this clonotype: One junction end does not reproduce the germline sequence, and a read error may be involved. V gene TRBV5-1 combines with J gene TRBJ1-1; the D gene is possibly TRBD1 (6 bases). Looked up from germline, CDR1 is SGHRS and CDR2 is YFSETQ. The CDR3 contains 14 residues. The CDR3 nucleotides are TGCGCCAGCAGCTCACAGGGTGCTGGCACTGAATCTTTCTTT. It is translated as CASSSQGAGTESFF.

The chain employs TRBV4-1 and TRBJ2-3, with 8 bases that match TRBD2. CDR1 and CDR2 (germline): MGHRA, YSYEKL. V gave up 4 bases and J gave up 2 bases; unmatched junction bases: 14. The CDR3 runs to 18 residues. In nucleotides, the CDR3 is TGCGCCAGCAGCCTGGCCCCTAGAGGCGGGAGGTACACAGATACGCAGTATTTT. Its translation: CASSLAPRGGRYTDTQYF.

This clonotype appeared a few times. The gene calls are TRBV19 and TRBJ1-1, with D perhaps TRBD1 (5 bases). The CDR3 contains 12 residues. Trimming shortened V by 5 bases and J by 8 bases, and 12 bases separated the two germline ends. Per the germline V gene, CDR1 is LNHDA and CDR2 is SQIVND (reference sequence). CDR3 coding DNA: TGTGCCAGTAGTTATTCAGGGCCAGAAGCTTTCTTT. This codes for CASSYSGPEAFF. The full variable domain, completed using reference TRBV19 and TRBJ1-1, is DGGITQSPKYLFRKEGQNVTLSCEQNLNHDAMYWYRQDPGQGLRLIYYSQIVNDFQKGDIAEGYSVSREKKESFPLTVTSAQKNPTAFYLCASSYSGPEAFFGQGTRLTVV.

This clonotype was counted only a few times. The rearrangement uses TRBV12-3 or TRBV12-4 and TRBJ2-7; a possible D gene is TRBD2 (5 bases). V was clipped by 5 bases and J by 2 bases, with 13 bases between them. This CDR3 is 14 amino acids long. CDR3 loop: CASSGLPRTYEQYF. The CDR3 nucleotides read TGTGCCAGCAGTGGACTGCCACGGACCTACGAGCAGTACTTC.

The rearrangement joins TRBV19 to TRBJ1-2, with D unresolved. V lost 3 bases and J 4 bases, leaving 6 bases between the germline ends. Germline lookup yields CDR1 LNHDA and CDR2 SQIVND (reference sequence). The CDR3 is made up of 12 amino acids. In nucleotides, the CDR3 is TGTGCCAGTAGTATGTCCGTCTATGGCTACACCTTC. Translation: CASSMSVYGYTF.

The rearrangement links TRBV7-9 to TRBJ2-6; D call uncertain. CDR1 is SEHNR and CDR2 is FQNEAQ in the germline V gene (reference sequence). The ends were cut back, 4 bases at V and 0 bases at J, with 7 bases in the middle. This CDR3 contains 15 residues. The CDR3 nucleotides are TGTGCCAGCAGCTACCAGAGCTCTGGGGCCAACGTCCTGACTTTC. Protein sequence: CASSYQSSGANVLTF.

The gene calls are TRBV7-6 and TRBJ2-1; 11 nucleotides line up with TRBD2. CDR1 is SGHVS, CDR2 FNYEAQ, per germline. The junction had 3 bases not matched to a gene; V was cut back by 5 bases and J by 6 bases. CDR3 length: 14 amino acids. CDR3 DNA sequence: TGTGCCAGCAGCACTACTAGCGGGGGCAATGAGCAGTTCTTC. Protein: CASSTTSGGNEQFF.

This clonotype was observed a few times. The chain combines TRBV5-6 with TRBJ2-5, with D unclear. The ends were cut back, 2 bases at V and 6 bases at J, with 11 bases in the middle. The CDR3 is made up of 13 amino acids. CDR1 is SGHDT and CDR2 is YYEEEE in the germline V gene. The CDR3 DNA is TGTGCCAGCAGCTTCTCCGGGCAACAGACCCAGTACTTC. It yields the protein CASSFSGQQTQYF.

This clonotype was counted many times. The V call is TRBV7-9, the J call TRBJ1-2; no definite D call. V lost 1 base, J lost 7 bases, and 7 bases lay in between. Germline V CDR1 and CDR2: SEHNR, FQNEAQ (reference sequence). The CDR3 extends over 12 amino acids. In DNA form, the CDR3 reads TGTGCCAGCAGCTTAGGCGTAGGTGGCTACACCTTC. It specifies CASSLGVGGYTF. Combining the CDR3 with reference TRBV7-9 and TRBJ1-2 gives the whole variable domain DTGVSQNPRHKITKRGQNVTFRCDPISEHNRLYWYRQTLGQGPEFLTYFQNEAQLEKSRLLSDRFSAERPKGSFSTLEIQRTEQGDSAMYLCASSLGVGGYTFGSGTRLTVV.

The chain couples TRBV19 to TRBJ2-1; D call uncertain. CDR1 and CDR2 (germline): LNHDA, SQIVND (reference sequence). The CDR3 has 15 amino acids. The V end was cut by 4 bases, the J end by 0 bases, with 10 bases between. CDR3 residues: CASSTMGPSYNEQFF. CDR3 DNA sequence: TGTGCCAGTAGTACCATGGGTCCCTCCTACAATGAGCAGTTCTTC.

In this sample, this clonotype turned up many times. J is TRBJ2-2 and V is TRBV7-2; D ambiguous. Germline V lookup: CDR1 SGHTA, CDR2 FQGNSA. Trimming removed 5 bases from V and 2 bases from J, with 15 bases in between. This CDR3 region has 16 residues. The CDR3, as DNA: TGTGCCAGCAGCCTGGGCCCCGTCCCCAACACCGGGGAGCTGTTTTTT. Translating it yields CASSLGPVPNTGELFF.

About this clonotype: Sequence at one end of the junction differs from germline and may be a read error. The chain employs TRBV24-1 and TRBJ2-1; D gene ambiguous. The germline gives CDR1 KGHDR, CDR2 SFDVKD. The CDR3 length is 16 residues. CDR3 residues: CATSPRVSASYNEQLF. CDR3 sequence (DNA): TGTGCCACCAGTCCCCGGGTCTCAGCCTCCTACAATGAGCAGTTATTC.

V usage is TRBV7-3 and J usage is TRBJ2-1; 15 positions agree with TRBD2. The CDR3 loop spans 15 amino acids. Germline CDR1 is SGHTA and CDR2 is FQGTGA. V shed 4 bases and J 7 bases; nucleotides not matched to a gene: 2. CDR3 nucleotides: TGTGCCAGCAGCTGGGGGACTAGCGGGGGGAATGAGCAGTTCTTC. It codes for CASSWGTSGGNEQFF.

To note about this clonotype: Mismatch with germline at one junction end may stem from a read error. This chain links TRBV28 with TRBJ2-5; 9 nucleotides align to TRBD2. This CDR3 has 16 residues. Germline assignment: CDR1 MDHEN and CDR2 SYDVKM. In DNA form, the CDR3 reads TGTGCCAGCAGCCCTCCCGGCGGGGGGGTACGAGAGACCCCGTACTTC. Translating gives CASSPPGGGVRETPYF.

The chain has TRBV4-2 and TRBJ2-1; the match to TRBD2 covers 10 bases. V trimming: 2 bases; J trimming: 2 bases; junction bases outside the gene matches: 12. The CDR3 extends over 19 amino acids. The germline gives CDR1 LGHNA, CDR2 YNFKEQ. In DNA form, the CDR3 reads TGTGCCAGCAGCCAACCAGCGGCTCTAGCGGGAGTGGCCTACAATGAGCAGTTCTTC. This codes for CASSQPAALAGVAYNEQFF.

The gene calls are TRBV28 and TRBJ1-5, with 8 positions matching TRBD1. The trim removed 6 bases at V and 4 bases at J, leaving 8 bases unmatched. The CDR3 has 15 residues. The germline V gene encodes CDR1 MDHEN and CDR2 SYDVKM. The CDR3 sequence: CASSPRTGPNQPQHF. The DNA for the CDR3 is TGTGCCAGCAGCCCTCGGACAGGGCCGAATCAGCCCCAGCATTTT.

In its sample, this clonotype was seen a few times. The chain uses TRBV5-5 and TRBJ2-1; maybe TRBD1 (6 bases). Deletions cut 3 bases from V and 4 bases from J, with 11 bases between. The CDR3 covers 14 residues. Germline CDR1 reads SGHKS; CDR2 reads YYEKEE (reference sequence). As DNA, the CDR3 is TGTGCCAGCAGCTGGGGGCCTGAGTACAATGAGCAGTTCTTC. Encoded protein: CASSWGPEYNEQFF.